One sample yielded the 23 T cell receptor beta chains listed below, sequenced in a study of sequential checkpoint blockade in melanoma. Regarding treatment: randomized to nivolumab then ipilimumab (arm A) or the reverse (arm B). Sequencing used immunoSEQ multiplex PCR; TCRdb keeps in-frame clones, though not all of them. The repertoire has 18,000 or so clones, about 66% of them found once; the top ten carry 12%. The sequenced sample was CD8+ T cells sorted from blood (inferred from file names), obtained from a patient given nivolumab and ipilimumab in sequence. The receptors stem from a human donor with melanoma.

V is TRBV6-5 and J is TRBJ2-5; TRBD2 might be the D (5 bases). The ends were cut back, 0 bases at V and 5 bases at J, with 7 bases in the middle. Germline V gene sequence: CDR1 MNHEY, CDR2 SVGAGI. This CDR3 contains 13 residues. CDR3 sequence reads: CASSYSRVETQYF. CDR3 nucleotide sequence: TGTGCCAGCAGTTACTCGAGGGTGGAGACCCAGTACTTC.

This sequence joins TRBV5-5 and TRBJ2-1, with D possibly being TRBD1 (6 bases). CDR1 is SGHKS and CDR2 is YYEKEE in the germline V gene (reference sequence). The CDR3 totals 16 residues. V dropped 1 base and J dropped 6 bases, with 17 bases sitting between them. In nucleotides, the CDR3 is TGTGCCAGCAGCTTGTTGTTTCAGGGGTTGGGCAATGAGCAGTTCTTC. Its translation: CASSLLFQGLGNEQFF.

This clone was detected once. The chain has TRBV7-9 and TRBJ1-2; 8 bases are shared with TRBD1. With 5 bases clipped from V and 2 bases from J, the junction kept 4 bases outside the gene matches. CDR3 length: 14 amino acids. CDR1 and CDR2 from the germline V gene are SEHNR and FQNEAQ (reference sequence). The CDR3 loop is CASSLTGGNYGYTF. CDR3 DNA sequence: TGTGCCAGCAGCCTTACAGGGGGGAACTATGGCTACACCTTC.

This chain uses TRBV6-5 with TRBJ1-1; no reliable D call. V was shortened by 1 base and J by 3 bases, with 9 bases between the two germline ends. The CDR3 runs 14 residues. The V gene's germline CDR1 is MNHEY and CDR2 SVGAGI. The CDR3 region has the DNA TGTGCCAGCAGTTACTACTCGAGCTACACTGAAGCTTTCTTT. Translating it yields CASSYYSSYTEAFF.

V usage is TRBV4-3 and J usage is TRBJ2-2; 12 bases are shared with TRBD2. The germline V gene has CDR1 LGHNA and CDR2 YSLEER. This CDR3 comprises 18 residues. V was pared by 1 base and J by 5 bases, with 8 bases of the junction left unmatched. CDR3 sequence: CASSQVGASGRGTGELFF. The CDR3 DNA reads as TGCGCCAGCAGCCAAGTCGGGGCTAGCGGGAGGGGGACCGGGGAGCTGTTTTTT.

The CDR3 reads CASSYRREESEQFF. In DNA, the CDR3 is TGCGCCAGCAGCTATAGGCGGGAGGAGAGTGAGCAGTTCTTC. The chain couples TRBV5-1 to TRBJ2-1, with 8 bases that match TRBD2. Germline CDR1 reads SGHRS; CDR2 reads YFSETQ. The CDR3 spans 14 residues. The trim removed 3 bases at V and 9 bases at J, leaving 8 bases unmatched. Drawing the rest from reference TRBV5-1 and TRBJ2-1, the complete variable domain is KAGVTQTPRYLIKTRGQQVTLSCSPISGHRSVSWYQQTPGQGLQFLFEYFSETQRNKGNFPGRFSGRQFSNSRSEMNVSTLELGDSALYLCASSYRREESEQFFGPGTRLTVL.

The CDR3 region is CASSLGQLDEAFF. The DNA for the CDR3 is TGTGCCAGCAGCTTAGGACAGCTTGATGAAGCTTTCTTT. This chain links TRBV7-9 with TRBJ1-1, with a possible D match to TRBD1 (5 bases). This CDR3 comprises 13 residues. The V and J ends lost 1 base and 7 bases respectively, with 10 bases between them. From germline, CDR1 is SEHNR and CDR2 FQNEAQ (reference sequence).

This clone was counted a single time. The gene calls are TRBV4-3 and TRBJ2-2; 8 nucleotides align to TRBD2. V shed 0 bases, J shed 3 bases, and the junction held 18 bases outside the gene matches. CDR3 length: 21 amino acids. Germline V gene data show CDR1 as LGHNA and CDR2 as YSLEER. The CDR3 spells CASSQDRREALQPADTGELFF. In DNA, the CDR3 is TGCGCCAGCAGCCAAGATAGGCGGGAGGCGCTACAACCCGCCGACACCGGGGAGCTGTTTTTT.

The CDR3 nucleotides are TGTGCCAGTAGTATCGGGAGTTCAACTAATGAAAAACTGTTTTTT. The encoded protein is CASSIGSSTNEKLFF. This chain uses TRBV19 with TRBJ1-4, with unresolved D. V lost 3 bases and J lost 0, with 8 bases in between. CDR1 and CDR2 (germline): LNHDA, SQIVND (reference sequence). The CDR3 spans 15 residues.

The rearrangement joins TRBV29-1 to TRBJ2-2; perhaps TRBD1 as D (7 bases). This CDR3 has 15 residues. Germline lookup yields CDR1 SQVTM and CDR2 ANQGSEA. Trimming shortened V by 2 bases and J by 2 bases, and 12 bases separated the two germline ends. The CDR3 DNA follows: TGCAGCGTTGAAACGGGGGACAGTAACACCGGGGAGCTGTTTTTT. This sequence encodes CSVETGDSNTGELFF.

This chain connects TRBV28 to TRBJ1-1; a possible D gene is TRBD1 (6 bases). The CDR3 length is 14 residues. V was shortened by 7 bases and J by 3 bases, with 15 bases between the two germline ends. The V gene's germline CDR1 is MDHEN and CDR2 SYDVKM. CDR3 in amino acids: CASMAGESYTEAFF. Written as DNA, the CDR3 is TGTGCCAGCATGGCAGGGGAGAGTTACACTGAAGCTTTCTTT.

V usage is TRBV6-6 and J usage is TRBJ1-5; no reliable D call. This CDR3 spans 15 amino acids. Germline V gene lookup returns CDR1 MNHNY and CDR2 SVGAGI (reference sequence). V lost 5 bases and J lost 6, with 17 bases in between. The CDR3 here is CASSPSPWSGQPQHF. CDR3 DNA: TGTGCCAGCAGTCCATCACCTTGGTCGGGTCAGCCCCAGCATTTT.

The genes are TRBV19 and TRBJ2-7; 7 bases are shared with TRBD1. The J segment lost 2 bases and the V segment lost 6 bases, leaving 7 bases of the junction unmatched. The CDR3 extends over 14 amino acids. Germline V gene lookup returns CDR1 LNHDA and CDR2 SQIVND (reference sequence). DNA of the CDR3: TGTGCCAGTAGGTTACAGGGGAGCGCCTACGAGCAGTACTTC. The encoded protein is CASRLQGSAYEQYF.

The chain recombines TRBV7-6 with TRBJ2-3; a possible D gene is TRBD1 (7 bases). The CDR3 covers 14 residues. Deletions cut 2 bases from V and 5 bases from J, with 11 bases between. Per germline, CDR1 SGHVS and CDR2 FNYEAQ. As DNA, the CDR3 is TGTGCCAGCAGCTTACAGGGGGGAGAAGATACGCAGTATTTT. Its translation is CASSLQGGEDTQYF.

The sample holds one count of this clone. This chain joins TRBV10-3 and TRBJ2-7, with D maybe TRBD2 (5 bases). V was pared by 2 bases and J by 3 bases, with 11 bases between. This CDR3 contains 14 residues. Germline loops: CDR1 ENHRY, CDR2 SYGVKD. CDR3 amino acids: CAISERELGYEQYF. CDR3 nucleotides: TGTGCCATCAGTGAGCGGGAACTGGGCTACGAGCAGTACTTC.

The gene calls are TRBV29-1 and TRBJ2-7, with a tentative D call TRBD2 (6 bases). Trimming pared 0 bases from V and 3 bases from J, leaving 9 bases between. Germline assignment: CDR1 SQVTM and CDR2 ANQGSEA. The CDR3 has 13 amino acids. The CDR3 reads CSVEEREGYEQYF. The DNA of the CDR3 is TGCAGCGTTGAAGAGCGGGAAGGCTACGAGCAGTACTTC.

In this sample, this clone turned up once. The genes are TRBV5-1 and TRBJ1-2; TRBD1 matches at 10 bases. CDR1 is SGHRS, CDR2 YFSETQ, per germline. The CDR3 runs 16 residues. Trimming removed 7 bases from V and 4 bases from J; junction bases left unmatched: 13. CDR3 loop: CASEPGTGVGLYGYTF. CDR3 nucleotides: TGCGCCAGCGAACCCGGGACAGGGGTCGGACTCTATGGCTACACCTTC.

This clone was found once. The V call is TRBV7-3, the J call TRBJ2-3, with a tentative D call TRBD2 (7 bases). CDR3 size: 15 residues. Germline CDR1 reads SGHTA; CDR2 reads FQGTGA. Deletions cut 1 base from V and 4 bases from J, with 12 bases between. The CDR3 is CASSLRGGRADTQYF. CDR3 bases: TGTGCCAGCAGCTTAAGGGGGGGCCGGGCAGATACGCAGTATTTT.

The V call is TRBV4-1, the J call TRBJ2-5, with 9 positions matching TRBD1. The CDR3 totals 15 residues. Losses at the gene ends were 4 bases for V and 3 bases for J; bases not matched to a gene: 6. From germline, CDR1 is MGHRA and CDR2 YSYEKL. CDR3 residues: CASSRRRTGEETQYF. CDR3 sequence (DNA): TGCGCCAGCAGCCGGAGGCGGACAGGGGAAGAGACCCAGTACTTC.

J is TRBJ1-5 and V is TRBV4-1; TRBD1 is a possible D gene (6 bases). CDR1 is MGHRA and CDR2 is YSYEKL in the germline V gene. The CDR3 runs to 15 residues. V lost 0 bases and J 2 bases, leaving 8 bases between the germline ends. The CDR3 sequence: CASSQDWTGNQPQHF. Here the CDR3 DNA reads TGCGCCAGCAGCCAAGATTGGACAGGCAATCAGCCCCAGCATTTT.

In its sample, this clone is medium-sized. J is TRBJ2-7 and V is TRBV2; TRBD1 aligns across 7 bases. Germline loops: CDR1 SNHLY, CDR2 FYNNEI. The CDR3 has 15 residues. V dropped 4 bases and J dropped 3; count of bases not matched to a gene: 9. The CDR3 DNA reads TGTGCCAGCAGTGCCTGGGACAGTTCCATCTACGAGCAGTACTTC. Its protein product is CASSAWDSSIYEQYF.

This chain links TRBV4-1 with TRBJ2-7; a weak D match, TRBD1 (6 bases). V gave up 2 bases and J gave up 5 bases, with 13 bases separating them. The CDR3 spans 14 residues. In germline, CDR1 is MGHRA, CDR2 YSYEKL. DNA for the CDR3: TGCGCCAGCAGCCAAAACACAGGGTCCCACGAGCAGTACTTC. Protein product: CASSQNTGSHEQYF.

The chain recombines TRBV9 with TRBJ2-3; TRBD1 agrees at 9 bases. Germline loops: CDR1 SGDLS, CDR2 YYNGEE. The CDR3 spans 15 residues. The V and J ends lost 3 bases and 1 base, in that order; junction bases with no gene match: 3. The CDR3 DNA follows: TGTGCCAGCAGCGCCCGGGACAGGGGCACAGATACGCAGTATTTT. It encodes CASSARDRGTDTQYF.